A selection of T cell receptor beta chains follows, all from one sample in a study of cytomegalovirus exposure and HLA in healthy donors. Profiled with immunoSEQ multiplex PCR; TCRdb holds only in-frame clones, not every one. This repertoire shows approximately 200,000 clones, 65% to 90% found once; its top ten account for 2.3%. The sequencing sample was made of PBMCs. Every receptor here comes from a woman aged 50 to 60 in good health and CMV-seronegative. The CDR3 runs from the conserved cysteine through the conserved F or W. D genes are given only for firm matches. Only some rows state a clone size, as once, few, many or a class for expanded clones.

V gene	clone size	J gene	D gene	CDR3 DNA	CDR3 protein
TRBV28	once	TRBJ2-3	TRBD2	TGTGCCAGCGGGGACGGACTAGCGGGAAGCACAGATACGCAGTATTTT	CASGDGLAGSTDTQYF
TRBV2	few	TRBJ2-7	-	TGTGCCAGCAGTGAAGGCGGACAGCCCTACGAGCAGTACTTC	CASSEGGQPYEQYF
TRBV14	-	TRBJ2-5	-	TGTGCCAGCAGCCAAAGACGCCCCTCACTACAAGAGACCCAGTACTTC	CASSQRRPSLQETQYF
TRBV20-1	-	TRBJ2-2	TRBD2	TGCAGTGCCGGGGGGACCGGGGAGCTGTTTTTT	CSAGGTGELFF
TRBV15	-	TRBJ2-5	TRBD1	TGTGCCACCAGCAGTCAGGGGGCACCGGGGGAGACCCAGTACTTC	CATSSQGAPGETQYF
TRBV9	-	TRBJ2-7	TRBD2	TGTGCCAGCAGCGTAAGTCTAGCGGGGGTCTACGAGCAGTACTTC	CASSVSLAGVYEQYF
TRBV5-1	-	TRBJ2-1	-	TGCGCCAGCAGCTTGGCAGGGGTCGGCTACAATGAGCAGTTCTTC	CASSLAGVGYNEQFF
TRBV28	-	TRBJ1-4	TRBD1	TGTGCCACGACAGGGGGCTTGGAAAAACTGTTTTTT	CATTGGLEKLFF
TRBV2	-	TRBJ2-5	-	TGTGCCAGCAGTGAAATTCGAGAGACCCAGTACTTC	CASSEIRETQYF
TRBV10-3	few	TRBJ2-2	-	TGTGCCAACCAGGGAGATGGCATCGGGGGCGGGGAGCTGTTTTTT	CANQGDGIGGGELFF
TRBV6-4	-	TRBJ1-1	TRBD1	TGTGCCAGCAGTGACCCTATTCCGGGACAGGGTGAAAAGGACACTGAAGCTTTCTTT	CASSDPIPGQGEKDTEAFF
TRBV6-1	-	TRBJ2-4	-	TGTGCCACGCAGGACATAGCCAAAAACATTCAGTACTTC	CATQDIAKNIQYF
TRBV7-9	once	TRBJ1-2	-	TGTGCCAGCAGCCCAGGCGGGGTAAACTATGGCTACACCTTC	CASSPGGVNYGYTF
TRBV18	once	TRBJ2-7	-	TGTGCCAGCTCACCCGTCCAGGGGCGAGTCTCCTACGAGCAGTACTTC	CASSPVQGRVSYEQYF
TRBV30	-	TRBJ2-7	-	TGTGCCTGGAGTGTCGGGGGTCCCTACGAGCAGTACTTC	CAWSVGGPYEQYF
TRBV7-9	-	TRBJ1-4	-	TGTGCCAGCAGCTTAGCCCTAGGACTAGCGGGTGAAAAACTGTTTTTT	CASSLALGLAGEKLFF
TRBV4-2	-	TRBJ2-3	TRBD2	TGTGCCAGCAGCCAAGTTCCGGCGGGAGTCACAGATACGCAGTATTTT	CASSQVPAGVTDTQYF
TRBV11-1	-	TRBJ2-5	-	TGTGCCAGCAGCTTACGGTTTTCCAGGGGTCAAGAGACCCAGTACTTC	CASSLRFSRGQETQYF
TRBV19	once	TRBJ2-1	-	TGTGCCAGTAGCCTAGGGGGTGACAATGAGCAGTTCTTC	CASSLGGDNEQFF
TRBV7-2	-	TRBJ1-5	TRBD1	TGTGCCAGCAGCTTACGGGCAGGGGGCAGCGGTCAGCCCCAGCATTTT	CASSLRAGGSGQPQHF
TRBV7-2	-	TRBJ2-7	TRBD1	TGTGCCAGCAGCTCCCAGGGGGAGTTGTCCTACGAGCAGTACTTC	CASSSQGELSYEQYF
TRBV30	-	TRBJ2-7	TRBD1	TGTGCCTGGAGCCGACAGGGGGTATACTACGAGCAGTACTTC	CAWSRQGVYYEQYF
TRBV5-8	-	TRBJ1-1	-	TGTGCCAGCAGCTTGGGGGGGGGCATGAACACTGAAGCTTTCTTT	CASSLGGGMNTEAFF
TRBV7-2	-	TRBJ1-5	-	TGTGCCAGCAGCCTCGCTACGGTGGGGGGTTATCAGCCCCAGCATTTT	CASSLATVGGYQPQHF
TRBV19	-	TRBJ2-2	TRBD2	TGTGCCACCTTTAGCGGGAGGGCGGTCGGGGAGCTGTTTTTT	CATFSGRAVGELFF
TRBV29-1	-	TRBJ2-5	TRBD1	TGCAGCGGATCATTACAGGGGGAGACCCAGTACTTC	CSGSLQGETQYF
TRBV6-6	-	TRBJ2-7	-	TGTGCCAGCAGTAAGGAGGGCTCCTACGAGCAGTACTTC	CASSKEGSYEQYF
TRBV18	-	TRBJ2-2	-	TGTGCCAGCTCACCACCAAGCCAGGTCACCGGGGAGCTGTTTTTT	CASSPPSQVTGELFF
TRBV7-9	once	TRBJ2-4	TRBD1	TGTGCCAGCAGCCCCTCCGGGACAGTGGAAAACATTCAGTACTTC	CASSPSGTVENIQYF
TRBV5-1	-	TRBJ2-1	-	TGCGCCAGCAGCCCGACGGACTTAAGCTCCTACAATGAGCAGTTCTTC	CASSPTDLSSYNEQFF
TRBV6-6	-	TRBJ2-1	TRBD1	TGTGCCAGCCGAAACCGGGACAGCTACAATGAGCAGTTCTTC	CASRNRDSYNEQFF
TRBV5-1	-	TRBJ2-7	-	TGCGCCAGCAGCGACCCTACAGGGTTGTCCTACGAGCAGTACTTC	CASSDPTGLSYEQYF
TRBV7-8	-	TRBJ1-3	-	TGTGCCAGCAGTAGAGTCGAGGGTGGAAACACCATATATTTT	CASSRVEGGNTIYF
TRBV18	-	TRBJ2-3	-	TGTGCCAGCTCACCCGGTAGCACAGATACGCAGTATTTT	CASSPGSTDTQYF
TRBV4-1	-	TRBJ2-1	-	TGCGCCAGCAGCCAAGACCCCGCGGCAGGGGCCTCCTACAATGAGCAGTTCTTC	CASSQDPAAGASYNEQFF
TRBV30	-	TRBJ2-3	TRBD2	TGTGCCTGGACGAGTAGCGGGAGTCCAGATACGCAGTATTTT	CAWTSSGSPDTQYF
TRBV6-6	once	TRBJ1-1	TRBD1	TGTGCCAGCAGTTACACCGGACAGGGCTACACTGAAGCTTTCTTT	CASSYTGQGYTEAFF
TRBV18	-	TRBJ1-4	-	TGTGCCAGCTCACCATTAGGCCAGGGAGGTGAAAAACTGTTTTTT	CASSPLGQGGEKLFF
TRBV2	-	TRBJ2-7	TRBD1	TGTGCCAGCAGGTCCGGGACAGGGCCATACGAGCAGTACTTC	CASRSGTGPYEQYF
TRBV4-3	few	TRBJ1-4	-	TGCGCCAGCAGCCAAGCCGGTGGCGGACAGAATGAAAAACTGTTTTTT	CASSQAGGGQNEKLFF
TRBV27	-	TRBJ2-7	-	TGTGCCAGCAGTTTATCGGGCAGGGGTGTAACCTACGAGCAGTACTTC	CASSLSGRGVTYEQYF
TRBV7-9	-	TRBJ2-5	TRBD2	TGTGCCAGCAGCTTAGGGGGAGGGGTTGAGACCCAGTACTTC	CASSLGGGVETQYF
TRBV6-1	-	TRBJ2-1	TRBD1	TGTGCCAGCAGCTTGGGACAGGTTACCTACAATGAGCAGTTCTTC	CASSLGQVTYNEQFF
TRBV6-1	-	TRBJ2-3	TRBD2	TGTGCCAGCAGTGATAGCGGGAGGTCAGATACGCAGTATTTT	CASSDSGRSDTQYF
TRBV28	-	TRBJ1-4	TRBD1	TGTGCCAGCAGTCGGGACAGGGGAGAAAAACTGTTTTTT	CASSRDRGEKLFF
TRBV18	-	TRBJ1-6	TRBD1	TGTGCCAGCTCATTTACCGGGACAGGCTATAATTCACCCCTCCACTTT	CASSFTGTGYNSPLHF
TRBV28	-	TRBJ2-5	TRBD2	TGTGCCAGCAGCCCGAACCCGGGACTAGCGAAAGAGACCCAGTACTTC	CASSPNPGLAKETQYF
TRBV6-1	few	TRBJ1-5	-	TGTGCCAGCAGTGAAGGCGGGGGAGGGGGGAGCAATCAGCCCCAGCATTTT	CASSEGGGGGSNQPQHF
TRBV10-3	-	TRBJ2-1	TRBD2	TGTGCCATCAGTTCTCCTCGGACTAGCGAAGGCAATGAGCAGTTCTTC	CAISSPRTSEGNEQFF
TRBV19	once	TRBJ1-2	-	TGTGCCAGTAGCACCCCCGGACACTACGCTAACTATGGCTACACCTTC	CASSTPGHYANYGYTF